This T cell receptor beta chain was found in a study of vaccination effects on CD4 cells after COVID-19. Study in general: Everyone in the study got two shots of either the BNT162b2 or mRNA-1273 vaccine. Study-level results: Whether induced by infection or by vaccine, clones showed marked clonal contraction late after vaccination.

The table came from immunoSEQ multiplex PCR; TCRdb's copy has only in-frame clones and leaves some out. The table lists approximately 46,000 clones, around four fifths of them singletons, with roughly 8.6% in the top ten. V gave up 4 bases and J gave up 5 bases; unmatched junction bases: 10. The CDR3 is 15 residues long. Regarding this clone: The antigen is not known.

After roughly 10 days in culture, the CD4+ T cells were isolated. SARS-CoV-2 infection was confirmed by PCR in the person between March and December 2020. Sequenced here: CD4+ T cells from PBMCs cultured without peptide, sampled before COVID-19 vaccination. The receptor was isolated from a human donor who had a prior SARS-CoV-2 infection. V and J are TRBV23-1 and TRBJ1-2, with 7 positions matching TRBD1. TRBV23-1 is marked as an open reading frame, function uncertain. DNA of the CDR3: TGCGCCAGCAGTCCAGGGGGAGGCCAGGGGTATGGCTACACCTTC. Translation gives CASSPGGGQGYGYTF.